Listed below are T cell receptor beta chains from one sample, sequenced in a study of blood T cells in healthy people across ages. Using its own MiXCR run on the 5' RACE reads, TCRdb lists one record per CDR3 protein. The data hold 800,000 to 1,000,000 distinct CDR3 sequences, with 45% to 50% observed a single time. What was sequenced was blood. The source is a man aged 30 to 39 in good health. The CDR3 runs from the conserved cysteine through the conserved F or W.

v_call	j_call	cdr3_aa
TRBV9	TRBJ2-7	CASSVGGGVYEQYF
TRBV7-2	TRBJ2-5	CASSPPGRERGTQYF
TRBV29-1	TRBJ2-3	CSVELGRGESDTQYF
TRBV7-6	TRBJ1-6	CASSGSTGPNSPLHF
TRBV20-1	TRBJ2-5	CSASRETVETQYF
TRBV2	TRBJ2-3	CASSFETGSHTQYF
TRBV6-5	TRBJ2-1	CASSHRDNYNEQFF
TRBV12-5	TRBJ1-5	CASGLGGSNQPQHF
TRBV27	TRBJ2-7	CASSPLGVYEQYF
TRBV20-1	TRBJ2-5	CRAVQSQETQYF
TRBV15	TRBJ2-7	CATSVGRGYYEQYF